A selection of T cell receptor beta chains follows, all from one sample in a study of blood T cell repertoires in COVID-19. Clones were read by immunoSEQ multiplex PCR, and TCRdb kept only the in-frame ones, dropping some. This table holds 100,000 or so clones, around 81% found once. Sequencing input: peripheral blood. These receptors were collected from a man between 50 and 59 years old with active or convalescent COVID-19. CDR3s include the opening cysteine and the closing phenylalanine or tryptophan. A D gene is named only where the DNA matches it firmly. Expanded clones are given a class, and other clones once, few, many or no size at all.

once	NA	TRBV7-8	TRBJ2-1	TGTGCCAGCAGCTTAGATCTACAGGAACGATACAATGAGCAGTTCTTC	CASSLDLQERYNEQFF
NA	TRBD2	TRBV28	TRBJ2-5	TGTAAGGCTAGCGGGAGGGCCGAGGAGACCCAGTACTTC	CKASGRAEETQYF
NA	TRBD1	TRBV29-1	TRBJ2-1	TGCAGCGTTGGGGACAGGGGGCGTTACAATGAGCAGTTCTTC	CSVGDRGRYNEQFF
NA	TRBD1	TRBV11-2	TRBJ2-3	TGTGCCAGCAGCTTAGAGGTCTGGCAGGGGGTAGATACGCAGTATTTT	CASSLEVWQGVDTQYF
NA	NA	TRBV5-6	TRBJ1-2	TGTGCCAGCAGCTCCGACAGGAAAAGCTATGGCTACACCTTC	CASSSDRKSYGYTF
NA	TRBD1	TRBV11-2	TRBJ1-1	TGTGCCAGCAGCTTAGTGAGGGTACCGACAGGGACGATGCGCACTGAAGCTTTCTTT	CASSLVRVPTGTMRTEAFF
NA	NA	TRBV5-1	TRBJ2-7	TGCGCCAGCAGCTTGGTCGGCAGGGCCTACGAGCAGTACTTC	CASSLVGRAYEQYF
once	NA	TRBV3-1/TRBV3-2	TRBJ2-7	TGTGCCAGCAGCCTCCCCCCCCACTACGAGCAGTACTTC	CASSLPPHYEQYF
NA	NA	TRBV6-5	TRBJ1-6	TGTGCCAGCACCCCTACTCGGGCAGGGACCCTCCACTTT	CASTPTRAGTLHF
NA	NA	TRBV2	TRBJ2-5	TGTGCCAGCAGTGGTAATAGAGAGACCCAGTACTTC	CASSGNRETQYF
few	NA	TRBV5-1	TRBJ1-1	TGCGCCAGCAGCGTGGAGGGGGTCGGAGCTTTCTTT	CASSVEGVGAFF
NA	TRBD2	TRBV7-9	TRBJ2-3	TGTGCCAGCAGCTTCACTAGCGCCGCAGATACGCAGTATTTT	CASSFTSAADTQYF
NA	TRBD2	TRBV19	TRBJ2-6	TGTGCCAGTAGTCACCCTTCGGGGGGTAGCTCTGGGGCCAACGTCCTGACTTTC	CASSHPSGGSSGANVLTF
NA	TRBD1	TRBV5-1	TRBJ1-1	TGCGCCAGCAAAGTAGGACAGGGAGCGGCATTGAACACTGAAGCTTTCTTT	CASKVGQGAALNTEAFF
NA	NA	TRBV24-1	TRBJ2-2	TGTGCCACCAGTGACTCGTCTCCCCAGGGGTACGGCGGGGAGCTGTTTTTT	CATSDSSPQGYGGELFF
NA	TRBD1	TRBV18	TRBJ1-5	TGTGCCAGCTCACCAGAGGGGGCGAATAGCAATCAGCCCCAGCATTTT	CASSPEGANSNQPQHF
NA	NA	TRBV21-1	TRBJ1-5	TGTGCCAGCAGCGGGACAGGTCCGAATACCCCCGACAATCAGCCCCAGCATTTT	CASSGTGPNTPDNQPQHF
NA	TRBD2	TRBV7-2	TRBJ2-1	TGTGCCAGTTCAGTAGAGCGGGAGGCTGAGCAGTTCTTC	CASSVEREAEQFF
NA	NA	TRBV18	TRBJ2-3	TGTGCCAGCTCGGACAGTGGAGATACGCAGTATTTT	CASSDSGDTQYF
NA	NA	TRBV24-1	TRBJ2-1	TGTGCCACCATCTCTACTAGTAGCAATGAGCAGTTCTTC	CATISTSSNEQFF
NA	NA	TRBV7-9	TRBJ2-3	TGTGCCAGCAGCTTCTTTCCAGATACGCAGTATTTT	CASSFFPDTQYF
NA	TRBD2	TRBV11-3	TRBJ2-1	TGTGCCAGCAGCTCCCTAGCGGGAGAGATCTACAATGAGCAGTTCTTC	CASSSLAGEIYNEQFF
NA	TRBD1	TRBV3-1/TRBV3-2	TRBJ2-5	TGTGCCAGCAGCCAAGAAACGGGGACAGGATTAGGGGAGACCCAGTACTTC	CASSQETGTGLGETQYF
NA	NA	TRBV4-1	TRBJ1-4	TGCGCCAGCAGCCAAGATTGGATCCGGACAGAGGCGAATGAAAAACTGTTTTTT	CASSQDWIRTEANEKLFF
once	TRBD2	TRBV29-1	TRBJ2-7	TGCAGCGCCGTTGGGACTAGCGTTTACGAGCAGTACTTC	CSAVGTSVYEQYF
NA	TRBD1	TRBV5-1	TRBJ1-4	TGCGCCAGCAGCCAGGGACAGGGGAATAATGAAAAACTGTTTTTT	CASSQGQGNNEKLFF
once	NA	TRBV29-1	TRBJ1-1	TGCAGCGTCAGGGCAGGGGCGAACACTGAAGCTTTCTTT	CSVRAGANTEAFF
NA	TRBD2	TRBV6-6	TRBJ2-7	TGTGCCAGCAGATCGGGACTAGCGGGCTACGAGCAGTACTTC	CASRSGLAGYEQYF
NA	NA	TRBV9	TRBJ2-2	TGTGCCAGCAGCCCCACGGACACCCGGAACACCGGGGAGCTGTTTTTT	CASSPTDTRNTGELFF
NA	NA	TRBV7-2	TRBJ1-1	TGTGCCAGCAGCGTAACAGGGTTTGAAGCTTTCTTT	CASSVTGFEAFF